This T cell receptor (beta chain) came from a study of CD8+CD57+ T cells in acquired aplastic anemia. Overall study findings and caveats: Approximately 28 CD8+ CDR3 sequences were shared between patients and controls.

This clonotype was seen a handful of times. Its antigen is as yet unknown. V was pared by 5 bases and J by 3 bases, with 10 bases between. Germline CDR1 SGHVS, CDR2 FQNEAQ. This CDR3 comprises 13 residues. TCR beta VDJ and CDR3 profiles were obtained from a genomic DNA template. MiXCR, applied by TCRdb to the reads, yields one record per CDR3 protein. The sample includes 80,000 to 100,000 distinct CDR3 sequences, around two thirds of them seen just once. Patients chosen for sequencing had shown CD8+CD57+ cell expansion by flow cytometry. A severe acquired aplastic anemia diagnosis applied to all patients. None of the patients had been given any therapy when their blood was sampled.

The J gene is TRBJ2-5, the V gene TRBV7-8, with a weak D call TRBD1 (6 bases). The sequence derives from a human donor with aplastic anemia. What was sequenced was sorted CD4+, CD8+, or CD8+CD57+ T cells (not recorded which) from PBMCs. The CDR3 region is CASSRNREETQYF. For the CDR3, the DNA is TGTGCCAGCAGCAGAAACAGGGAAGAGACCCAGTACTTC.